The clone carrying this TCR beta chain was seen once. Its target is not known. The data originate from a study of pediatric ulcerative colitis. Study-wide results and caveats: In rectum, acute severe colitis had expanded clones and less diversity.

Germline CDR1 reads SGDLS; CDR2 reads YYNGEE. V shed 0 bases and J shed 1 base, with 7 bases lying between them. The CDR3 totals 14 residues. Produced via immunoSEQ multiplex PCR; TCRdb's table is partial and in-frame only. Of 12,000 to 15,000 clones listed, around 89% are singletons. The TCR was taken from a boy aged 5-17 years with moderate ulcerative colitis. Sequencing was done on a sample of blood. The chain links TRBV9 to TRBJ1-1; D unclear. This CDR3 reads CASSVVNQNTEAFF. The CDR3 nucleotides read TGTGCCAGCAGCGTAGTGAATCAGAACACTGAAGCTTTCTTT.